This is a list of T cell receptor beta chains from one sample in a study of human T cells and chemical hapten exposure. TCRdb independently ran MiXCR on the RACE reads; one entry per CDR3 protein. The table records 65,000 to 85,000 distinct CDR3 sequences, about 11% of them present only once. The sequencing here drew on whole blood, taken in connection with sensitization to the hapten diphenylcyclopropenone (DPC). Receptors were obtained from a woman aged 55-69 years with alopecia areata. Some clones in this sample may be carry-over from other donors' samples. Each CDR3 is given with its conserved first and last residue. The D gene is left open where the match is weak. The listing skips clone size in some rows; elsewhere it reads once, few, many or a size class.

TRBD1	TRBV7-3	TRBJ1-5	few	CASSYWTGRYQPQHF	TGTGCCAGCAGCTACTGGACAGGCCGATATCAGCCCCAGCATTTT
-	TRBV5-1	TRBJ2-1	-	CASSWTNYNEQFF	TGCGCCAGCAGCTGGACTAACTACAATGAGCAGTTCTTC
-	TRBV12-5	TRBJ1-3	few	CASGRTGVAGNTIYF	TGTGCTAGCGGGCGGACGGGGGTCGCTGGAAACACCATATATTTT
TRBD1	TRBV18	TRBJ1-1	few	CASSPADRANTEAFF	TGTGCCAGCTCACCTGCTGACAGGGCGAACACTGAAGCTTTCTTT
TRBD2	TRBV12-3/TRBV12-4	TRBJ2-1	-	CASIQIPGLDIGEQFF	TGTGCCAGCATTCAAATCCCGGGACTAGATATCGGCGAGCAGTTCTTC
TRBD2	TRBV7-2	TRBJ2-5	-	CASSRTSGTQYF	TGTGCCAGCAGCCGGACTAGCGGGACCCAGTACTTC
-	TRBV20-1	TRBJ2-7	-	CSATADTAYGQYF	TGCAGTGCCACAGCGGACACGGCCTACGGGCAGTACTTC
-	TRBV29-1	TRBJ2-7	few	CSVTSDPYEQYF	TGCAGCGTTACGAGTGACCCCTACGAGCAGTACTTC
-	TRBV7-3	TRBJ1-1	-	CASSLYENTEAFF	TGTGCCAGCAGCTTATACGAGAACACTGAAGCTTTCTTT
-	TRBV7-8	TRBJ1-5	many	CASSPYRVGQPQHF	TGTGCCAGCAGCCCCTATAGGGTCGGTCAGCCCCAGCATTTT
-	TRBV29-1	TRBJ2-5	many	CSVVADQETQYF	TGCAGCGTTGTCGCGGATCAAGAGACCCAGTACTTC
-	TRBV3-1	TRBJ1-2	many	CASSQAEDGYTF	TGTGCCAGCAGCCAAGCCGAGGATGGCTACACCTTC
TRBD1	TRBV20-1	TRBJ2-7	-	CSSWDRGFYEQYF	TGCAGCTCTTGGGACAGGGGCTTCTACGAGCAGTACTTC
-	TRBV7-8	TRBJ2-7	many	CASSPKVGNSYEQYF	TGTGCCAGCAGCCCCAAAGTCGGGAACTCCTACGAGCAGTACTTC
-	TRBV3-1	TRBJ1-3	few	CASSYGIISGNTIYF	TGTGCCAGCAGTTACGGGATCATCTCTGGAAACACCATATATTTT
-	TRBV29-1	TRBJ1-1	few	CSVEEGAAAFF	TGCAGCGTTGAAGAGGGCGCAGCAGCTTTCTTT
-	TRBV2	TRBJ1-2	-	CACREGASYGYTF	TGTGCCTGCAGGGAAGGGGCCTCCTATGGCTACACCTTC
-	TRBV3-1	TRBJ1-1	-	CASSQGRRKAFF	TGTGCCAGCAGCCAAGGCAGGAGGAAAGCTTTCTTT
-	TRBV5-1	TRBJ1-1	many	CASSLRGENTEAFF	TGCGCCAGCAGCTTGAGGGGGGAGAACACTGAAGCTTTCTTT
-	TRBV27	TRBJ2-2	many	CASSLITSRTGELFF	TGTGCCAGCAGTTTAATCACGTCTAGGACCGGGGAGCTGTTTTTT
-	TRBV18	TRBJ1-2	-	CASSPPSVGYYTF	TGTGCCAGCTCACCACCGTCCGTAGGATACTACACCTTC
-	TRBV15	TRBJ1-3	-	CATSRDQVSDTIYF	TGTGCCACCAGCAGAGATCAGGTCTCGGACACCATATATTTT
TRBD2	TRBV7-6	TRBJ2-5	few	CASSQAGGPRETQYF	TGTGCCAGCAGCCAAGCGGGGGGGCCGAGGGAGACCCAGTACTTC
-	TRBV29-1	TRBJ1-1	-	CSVEVRSTEAFF	TGCAGCGTTGAGGTTCGGAGCACTGAAGCTTTCTTT
TRBD1	TRBV7-8	TRBJ1-1	few	CASSSRQGSTEAFF	TGTGCCAGCAGCTCAAGACAGGGGAGCACTGAAGCTTTCTTT